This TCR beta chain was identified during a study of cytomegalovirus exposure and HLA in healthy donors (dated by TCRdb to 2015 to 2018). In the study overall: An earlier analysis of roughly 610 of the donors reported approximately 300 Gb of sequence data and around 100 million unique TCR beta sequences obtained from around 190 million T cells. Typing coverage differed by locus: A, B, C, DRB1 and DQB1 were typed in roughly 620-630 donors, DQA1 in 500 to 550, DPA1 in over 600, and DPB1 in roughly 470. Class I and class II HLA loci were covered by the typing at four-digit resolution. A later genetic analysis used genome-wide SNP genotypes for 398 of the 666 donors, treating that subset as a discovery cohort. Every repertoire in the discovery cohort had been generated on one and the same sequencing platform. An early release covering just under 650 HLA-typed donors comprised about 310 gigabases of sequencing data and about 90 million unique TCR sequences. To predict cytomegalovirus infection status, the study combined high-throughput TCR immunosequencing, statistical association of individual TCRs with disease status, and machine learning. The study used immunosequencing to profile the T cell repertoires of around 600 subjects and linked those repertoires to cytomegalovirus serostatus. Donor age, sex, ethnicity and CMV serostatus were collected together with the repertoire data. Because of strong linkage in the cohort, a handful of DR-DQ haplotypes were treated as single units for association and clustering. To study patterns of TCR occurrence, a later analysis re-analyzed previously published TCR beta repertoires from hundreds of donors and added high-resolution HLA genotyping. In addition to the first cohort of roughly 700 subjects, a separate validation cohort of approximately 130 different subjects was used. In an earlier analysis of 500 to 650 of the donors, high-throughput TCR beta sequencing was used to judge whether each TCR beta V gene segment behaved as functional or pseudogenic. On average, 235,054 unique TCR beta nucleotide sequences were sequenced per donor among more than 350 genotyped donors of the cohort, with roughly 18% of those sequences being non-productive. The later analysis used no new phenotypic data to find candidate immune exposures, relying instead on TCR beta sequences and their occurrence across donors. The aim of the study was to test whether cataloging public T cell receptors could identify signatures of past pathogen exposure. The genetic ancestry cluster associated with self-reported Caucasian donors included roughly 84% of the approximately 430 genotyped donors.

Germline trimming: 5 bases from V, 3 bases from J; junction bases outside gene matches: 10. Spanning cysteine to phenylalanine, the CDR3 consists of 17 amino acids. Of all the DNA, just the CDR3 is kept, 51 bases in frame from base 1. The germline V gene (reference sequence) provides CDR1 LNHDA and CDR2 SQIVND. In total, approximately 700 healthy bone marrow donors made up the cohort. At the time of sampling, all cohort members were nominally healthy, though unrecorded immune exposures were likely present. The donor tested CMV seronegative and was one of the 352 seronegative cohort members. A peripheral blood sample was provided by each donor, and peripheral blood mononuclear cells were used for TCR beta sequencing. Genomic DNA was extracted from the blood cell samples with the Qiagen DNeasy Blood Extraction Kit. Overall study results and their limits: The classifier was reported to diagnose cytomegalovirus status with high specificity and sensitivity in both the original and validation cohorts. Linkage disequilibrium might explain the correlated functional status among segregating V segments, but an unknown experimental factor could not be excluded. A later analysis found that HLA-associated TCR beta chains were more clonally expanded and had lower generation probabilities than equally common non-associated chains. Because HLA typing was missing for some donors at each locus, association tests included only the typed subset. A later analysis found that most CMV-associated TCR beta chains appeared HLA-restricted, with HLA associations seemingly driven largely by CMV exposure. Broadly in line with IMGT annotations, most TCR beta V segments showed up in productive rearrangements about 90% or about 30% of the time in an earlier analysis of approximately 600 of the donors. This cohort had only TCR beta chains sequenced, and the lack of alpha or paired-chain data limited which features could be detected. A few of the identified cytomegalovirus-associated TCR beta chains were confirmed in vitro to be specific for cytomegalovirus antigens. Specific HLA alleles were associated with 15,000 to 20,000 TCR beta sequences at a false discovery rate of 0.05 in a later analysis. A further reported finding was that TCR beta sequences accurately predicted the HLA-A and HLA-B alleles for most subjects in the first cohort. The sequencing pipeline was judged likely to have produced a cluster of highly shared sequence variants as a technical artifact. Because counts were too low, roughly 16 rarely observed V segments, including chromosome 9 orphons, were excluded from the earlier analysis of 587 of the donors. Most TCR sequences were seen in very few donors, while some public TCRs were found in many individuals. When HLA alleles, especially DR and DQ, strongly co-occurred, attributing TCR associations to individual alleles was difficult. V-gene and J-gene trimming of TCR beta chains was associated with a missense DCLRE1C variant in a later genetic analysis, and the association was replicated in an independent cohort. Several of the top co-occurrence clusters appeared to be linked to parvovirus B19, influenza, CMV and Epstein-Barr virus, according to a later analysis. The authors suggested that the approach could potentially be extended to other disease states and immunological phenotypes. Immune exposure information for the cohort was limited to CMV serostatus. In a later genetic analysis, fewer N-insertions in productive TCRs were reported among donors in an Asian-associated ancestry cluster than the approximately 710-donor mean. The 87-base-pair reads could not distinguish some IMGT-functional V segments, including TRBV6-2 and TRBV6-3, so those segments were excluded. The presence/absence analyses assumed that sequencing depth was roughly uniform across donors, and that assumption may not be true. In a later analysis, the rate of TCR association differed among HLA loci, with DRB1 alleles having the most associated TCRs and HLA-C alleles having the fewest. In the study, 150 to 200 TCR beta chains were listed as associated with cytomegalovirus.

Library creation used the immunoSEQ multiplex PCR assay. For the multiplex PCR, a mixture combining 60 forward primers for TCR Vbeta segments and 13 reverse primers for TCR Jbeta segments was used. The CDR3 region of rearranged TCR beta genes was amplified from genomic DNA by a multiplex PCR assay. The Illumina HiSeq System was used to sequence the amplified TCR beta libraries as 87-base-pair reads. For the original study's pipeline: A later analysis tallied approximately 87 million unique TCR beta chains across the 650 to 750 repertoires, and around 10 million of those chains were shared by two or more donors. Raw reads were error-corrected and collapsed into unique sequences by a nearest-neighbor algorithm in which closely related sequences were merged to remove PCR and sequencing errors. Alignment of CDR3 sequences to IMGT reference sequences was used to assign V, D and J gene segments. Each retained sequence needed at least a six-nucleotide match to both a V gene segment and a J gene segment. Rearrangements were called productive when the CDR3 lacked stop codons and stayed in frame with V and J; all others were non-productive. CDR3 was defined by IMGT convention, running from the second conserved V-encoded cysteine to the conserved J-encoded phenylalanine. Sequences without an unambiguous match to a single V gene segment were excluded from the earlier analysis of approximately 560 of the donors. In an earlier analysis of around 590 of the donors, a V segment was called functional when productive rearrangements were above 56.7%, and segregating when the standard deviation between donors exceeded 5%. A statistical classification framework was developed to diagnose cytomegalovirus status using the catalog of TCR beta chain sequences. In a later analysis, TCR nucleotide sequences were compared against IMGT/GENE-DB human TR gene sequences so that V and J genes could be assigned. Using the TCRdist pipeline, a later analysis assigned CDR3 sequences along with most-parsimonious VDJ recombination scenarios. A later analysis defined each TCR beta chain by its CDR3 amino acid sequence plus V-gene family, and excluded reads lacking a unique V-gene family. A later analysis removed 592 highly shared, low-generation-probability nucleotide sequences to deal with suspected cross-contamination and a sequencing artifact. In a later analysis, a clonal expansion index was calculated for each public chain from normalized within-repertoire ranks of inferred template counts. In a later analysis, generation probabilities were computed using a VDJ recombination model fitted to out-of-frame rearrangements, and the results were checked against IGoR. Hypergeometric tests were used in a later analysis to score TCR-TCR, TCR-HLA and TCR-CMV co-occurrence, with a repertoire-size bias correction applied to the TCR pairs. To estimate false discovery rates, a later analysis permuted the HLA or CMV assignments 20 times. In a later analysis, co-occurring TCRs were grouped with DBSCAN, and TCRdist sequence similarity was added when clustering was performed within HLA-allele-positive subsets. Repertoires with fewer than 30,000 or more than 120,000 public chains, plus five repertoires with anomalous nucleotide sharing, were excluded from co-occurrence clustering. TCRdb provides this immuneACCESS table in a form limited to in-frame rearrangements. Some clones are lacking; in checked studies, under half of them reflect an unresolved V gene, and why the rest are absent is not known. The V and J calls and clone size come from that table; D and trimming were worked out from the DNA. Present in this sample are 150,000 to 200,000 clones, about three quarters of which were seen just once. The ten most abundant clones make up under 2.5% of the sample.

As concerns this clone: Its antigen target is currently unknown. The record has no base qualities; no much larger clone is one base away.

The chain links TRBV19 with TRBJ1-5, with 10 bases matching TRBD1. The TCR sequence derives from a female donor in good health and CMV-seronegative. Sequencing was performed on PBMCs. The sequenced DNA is TGTGCCAGTAGTTCGTCTCCCGGGACAGGGGACAATCAGCCCCAGCATTTT. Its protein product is CASSSSPGTGDNQPQHF.